Presented here are 5 T cell receptor beta chains from one specimen sequenced in a study of OX40 agonist ivuxolimab in advanced cancers. The data were produced by immunoSEQ multiplex PCR, yet TCRdb's version contains in-frame clones alone and is incomplete. Among about 94,000 clones listed, about nine tenths were seen once. The source material was CD4+ or CD8+ T cells sorted from blood, sampled in a trial of the OX40 agonist ivuxolimab. These receptors originate from an adult with an advanced solid tumor such as melanoma, head and neck, liver or kidney cancer.

The rearrangement joins TRBV5-1 to TRBJ1-3; TRBD1 aligns across 7 bases. V lost 1 base and J lost 2; bases outside the gene matches: 0. CDR3 length equals 14 residues. Germline-derived CDR1 and CDR2 are SGHRS and YFSETQ. In nucleotides, the CDR3 is TGCGCCAGCAGCTTGACAGGGGCTGGAAACACCATATATTTT. This sequence encodes CASSLTGAGNTIYF.

This sequence joins TRBV11-2 and TRBJ2-7; the match to TRBD1 covers 9 bases. Unmatched junction bases numbered 9, after V lost 6 bases and J lost 3 bases. Germline CDR1 is SGHAT and CDR2 is FQNNGV. The CDR3 extends over 15 amino acids. The CDR3 coding sequence is TGTGCCAGCAGTTTGCCGGGACAGGGCTACTACGAGCAGTACTTC. Its protein product is CASSLPGQGYYEQYF.

V gene TRBV6-1 combines with J gene TRBJ2-7; TRBD2 might be the D (6 bases). V lost 5 bases to trimming and J lost 7 bases, with 18 bases between them. The CDR3 runs to 14 residues. Germline V gene sequence: CDR1 MNHNS, CDR2 SASEGT. The CDR3 loop is CASSIDYPRGEQYF. DNA of the CDR3: TGTGCCAGCAGTATAGACTACCCCCGGGGGGAGCAGTACTTC.

This clone was observed once. The genes are TRBV4-3 and TRBJ2-5; the match to TRBD2 covers 9 bases. J was trimmed by 5 bases and V by 0 bases; bases with no gene match: 7. CDR1 is LGHNA, CDR2 YSLEER, per germline. CDR3 size: 16 residues. In nucleotides, the CDR3 is TGCGCCAGCAGCCAAGACGCGGGGGGGCTGGATGAGACCCAGTACTTC. Amino acids: CASSQDAGGLDETQYF.

The chain couples TRBV5-1 to TRBJ2-7, with 12 bases matching TRBD2. The CDR3 extends over 15 amino acids. Germline V gene lookup returns CDR1 SGHRS and CDR2 YFSETQ. Unmatched junction bases numbered 11, after V lost 4 bases and J lost 9 bases. This chain's CDR3 is CASSVSSGGALWQYF. The CDR3 DNA reads TGCGCCAGCAGCGTATCTAGCGGGGGGGCCTTATGGCAGTACTTC.